The clone carrying this T cell receptor (beta chain) occurred a few times. What it binds is unknown. Between the trimmed V and J ends, which lost 7 bases and 6 bases, there was a span of 16 bases. The CDR3 is 12 amino acids. Germline V gene lookup returns CDR1 SQVTM and CDR2 ANQGSEA. Constant-segment-primed 5'RACE gave TCR alpha and TCR beta cDNA libraries with sample barcodes and UMIs. TCRdb reprocessed the 5' RACE reads via MiXCR and lists one record per CDR3 protein. The sample records around 370,000 distinct CDR3 sequences, 20% to 25% being singletons. This sample is drawn from a study of T-cell memory formation after mild COVID-19. Study at large: The TCR clusters were mostly specific to one donor. Study-level findings and limits: There were some responding clones in pre-infection memory, which suggested that cross-reactive memory had joined. Clones that got smaller from day 15 to 85 had even CD4/CD8, while clones growing later tipped toward CD4+.

This TCR was sampled from an adult woman who had mild COVID-19 (a few samples of this study predate the infection). Cell type and time point are not known. The rearrangement joins TRBV29-1 to TRBJ2-7; maybe TRBD2 (5 bases). Specimen: PBMCs or a T cell subset sorted from them (not recorded which). CDR3 sequence: CSGAGALGEQYF. In nucleotides, the CDR3 is TGCAGCGGGGCGGGCGCGCTGGGCGAGCAGTACTTC.